This TCR beta chain originates from a study of cytotoxic CD8 clonotypes in ibrutinib-treated CLL. The CDR3 length is 12 residues. Trimming cost V 5 bases and J 10 bases, with 13 bases left between them. Looked up from germline, CDR1 is SGHAT and CDR2 is FQNNGV. This clone showed up just a few times. Produced via immunoSEQ multiplex PCR; TCRdb's table is partial and in-frame only. The sample includes approximately 130,000 clones, approximately 81% of them seen just once. This specimen consisted of PBMCs, obtained after 24 months of ibrutinib treatment. The rearrangement links TRBV11-2 to TRBJ2-3, with unresolved D. This clonotype was sampled from a human donor with chronic lymphocytic leukemia. CDR3 nucleotide sequence: TGTGCCAGCAGCCCACTGGCAGGCCCGCAGTATTTT. It translates to CASSPLAGPQYF.